This entry lists 5 T cell receptor beta chains sequenced from one sample in a study of blood T cell repertoires in COVID-19. Produced via immunoSEQ multiplex PCR; TCRdb's table is partial and in-frame only. In the table there are roughly 260,000 clones, approximately 80% of which are singletons. Specimen: peripheral blood. These receptor sequences come from a woman between 70 and 85 years old with acute or convalescent COVID-19.

This clone was seen a few times. The J gene is TRBJ1-2, the V gene TRBV5-6, with D perhaps TRBD1 (5 bases). The ends were cut back, 4 bases at V and 4 bases at J, with 17 bases in the middle. The length of the CDR3 is 15 residues. Per the germline V gene, CDR1 is SGHDT and CDR2 is YYEEEE. CDR3 in amino acids: CASSTYGKGIYGYTF. DNA for the CDR3: TGTGCCAGCAGCACCTACGGAAAGGGGATCTATGGCTACACCTTC.

The gene calls are TRBV25-1 and TRBJ1-4; perhaps TRBD1 as D (6 bases). The germline V gene has CDR1 MGHDK and CDR2 SYGVNS. This CDR3 has 13 residues. V dropped 7 bases and J dropped 4 bases, with 10 bases sitting between them. Here the CDR3 DNA reads TGTGCCAGCAAGGACAGAAATAATGAAAAACTGTTTTTT. Translating it yields CASKDRNNEKLFF.

The chain couples TRBV11-2 to TRBJ2-1; the match to TRBD2 covers 12 bases. From germline, CDR1 is SGHAT and CDR2 FQNNGV. The CDR3 covers 19 residues. V was clipped by 2 bases and J by 6 bases; unmatched bases: 14. For the CDR3, the DNA is TGTGCCAGCAGCTTACGCCTAGTTACTAGCGGGGGGCCGAGCAATGAGCAGTTCTTC. It specifies CASSLRLVTSGGPSNEQFF.

The V and J genes are TRBV28 and TRBJ1-2, with D possibly being TRBD1 (5 bases). The V end was cut by 7 bases, the J end by 2 bases, with 11 bases between. This CDR3 region has 13 residues. Germline V gene lookup returns CDR1 MDHEN and CDR2 SYDVKM. The CDR3 protein is CASNGPGNYGYTF. The CDR3 coding sequence is TGTGCCAGCAACGGGCCAGGGAACTATGGCTACACCTTC.

The rearrangement links TRBV29-1 to TRBJ2-1, with a possible D match to TRBD1 (6 bases). The V end was cut by 7 bases, the J end by 3 bases, with 19 bases between. Germline V gene data show CDR1 as SQVTM and CDR2 as ANQGSEA. The CDR3 contains 15 residues. The CDR3 region is CSATKPGHLYNEQFF. Here the CDR3 DNA reads TGCAGCGCTACGAAGCCGGGACACCTCTACAATGAGCAGTTCTTC.